This T cell receptor beta chain was captured by sequencing in a study of cytotoxic CD8 clonotypes in ibrutinib-treated CLL. Study-level information: The group held 11 relapsed/refractory and 15 treatment-naive patients, with around 18 IGHV unmutated. On average, around 85,000 productive rearrangements and around 230,000 productive templates per sample.

Study results and limitations: Patients showed higher baseline clonality than age-matched healthy donors, and it tracked circulating CD8+ T-cell counts. The study found public clonotypes uncommon, contracting or stable on treatment.

On this clone itself: Antigen: not known.

Measured with immunoSEQ multiplex PCR; TCRdb has only the in-frame clones, and not every one. Among about 200,000 clones, roughly 65% were seen once, and the ten largest hold about 6%. The CDR3 loop spans 14 amino acids. Germline values: CDR1 SGHNT, CDR2 YYREEE (reference sequence). V shed 4 bases, J shed 6 bases, and the junction held 6 bases outside the gene matches. This clonotype was obtained from a human donor with chronic lymphocytic leukemia. The V gene is TRBV5-4, the J gene TRBJ1-5; 8 bases line up with TRBD1. The sample consisted of PBMCs, taken after 12 months of ibrutinib treatment. The CDR3, as DNA: TGTGCCAGCAGCAGAGCAGGGGGCGGTCAGCCCCAGCATTTT. Translation gives CASSRAGGGQPQHF. Combining the CDR3 with reference TRBV5-4 and TRBJ1-5 gives the whole variable domain ETGVTQSPTHLIKTRGQQVTLRCSSQSGHNTVSWYQQALGQGPQFIFQYYREEENGRGNFPPRFSGLQFPNYSSELNVNALELDDSALYLCASSRAGGGQPQHFGDGTRLSIL.